This T cell receptor beta chain appears in the sequencing data of a study of response to subunit inactivated influenza vaccine. From the RT-PCR reads, TCRdb called clonotypes with MiXCR, one entry per CDR3 protein. The sample lists 500,000 or so distinct CDR3 sequences, approximately 10% occurring once. This clonotype appeared a few times. Its antigen is not known. Germline assignment: CDR1 SGHRS and CDR2 YFSETQ. The CDR3 is made up of 14 amino acids. V was clipped by 0 bases and J by 4 bases; unmatched bases: 2. Whole-study findings and limits: The authors offered the suggestion that each seasonal influenza vaccination recruits few new T cells.

The V gene is TRBV5-1, the J gene TRBJ1-2; 8 bases fit TRBD1. This material consisted of PBMCs from blood, taken about 40 days after vaccination. The TCR comes from a man aged 45 to 65 who received an inactivated influenza vaccine. This chain's CDR3 is CASSLDGQGYGYTF. The CDR3 DNA reads TGCGCCAGCAGCTTGGATGGACAGGGCTATGGCTACACCTTC.